This TCR beta chain originates from a study of T cell changes during pregnancy in multiple sclerosis. CDR3 length: 13 residues. J gave up 10 bases and V 5 bases, and 10 bases lay outside the gene matches. The V gene's germline CDR1 is SEHNR and CDR2 FQNEAQ (reference sequence). Clones were sequenced by immunoSEQ multiplex PCR, and TCRdb holds only the in-frame ones, with some missing. The repertoire consists of 90,000 or so clones, with roughly 90% occurring once and the leading ten covering around 2%. The sample here was peripheral blood, taken in the first trimester of pregnancy. This chain connects TRBV7-9 to TRBJ1-2; TRBD1 matches at 7 bases. This TCR derives from a female donor in good health, enrolled as a control in a pregnancy study. The CDR3 nucleotides are TGTGCCAGCAGCCAGGACAGGCGAGATCCCTACACCTTC. As protein: CASSQDRRDPYTF. Looking up the rest from reference TRBV7-9 and TRBJ1-2 gives the full variable domain: DTGVSQNPRHKITKRGQNVTFRCDPISEHNRLYWYRQTLGQGPEFLTYFQNEAQLEKSRLLSDRFSAERPKGSFSTLEIQRTEQGDSAMYLCASSQDRRDPYTFGSGTRLTVV.